This entry features one TCR beta chain sequence. What it binds is unknown. These data are taken from a study of shared clonotypes between healthy human individuals. Study findings and constraints: Generally, naive subsets (rather than memory subsets) showed larger estimated richness. Donor clonotype sharing was expected to depend on sequencing depth.

Trimming pared 2 bases from V and 7 bases from J, leaving 15 bases between. In germline, CDR1 is ENHRY, CDR2 SYGVKD. The CDR3 runs to 15 residues. The table came from immunoSEQ multiplex PCR; TCRdb's copy has only in-frame clones and leaves some out. In the table there are some 1.5 million clones, roughly 97% of which are singletons. Sequencing used naive CD4+ T cells sorted from blood. As for subset: CD45RA+ positively selected. The chain has TRBV10-3 and TRBJ1-5; no reliable D call. This clonotype was obtained from a man aged 25 to 45 in good health. The CDR3, as DNA: TGTGCCATCAGTGAGATTGGTGGGATCCCGCAGCCCCAGCATTTT. This translates into CAISEIGGIPQPQHF.